The 11 T cell receptor beta chains in this list originate from one sample, sequenced in a study of regulatory T cells in long-lasting Graves disease. The sample's time point: persistent/refractory GD, antithyroid drugs over 5 years with positive TRAb. Preparation of the TCR library used RNA extracted from PBMCs. Assembly of TCR beta libraries relied on iRepertoire HTBI primers together with Arm-PCR of CDR3 regions. In TCRdb, the multiplex PCR reads were re-called with MiXCR into one record per CDR3 protein. The sample lists about 420,000 distinct CDR3 sequences; 20% to 25% were seen once. The sample was peripheral blood mononuclear cells (PBMCs), taken when the disease was refractory, from a patient treated with antithyroid drugs. The receptors were gathered from a female donor with Graves disease.

On this clonotype itself: A read error may produce the germline difference seen at one junction end. This rearrangement joins TRBV7-9 to TRBJ2-6; D not resolved. The germline V gene encodes CDR1 SEHNR and CDR2 FQNEAQ (reference sequence). CDR3 length: 14 amino acids. The CDR3 sequence is CVSSFNSGANVLTF. CDR3 coding DNA: TGTGTCAGCAGCTTTAACTCTGGGGCCAACGTCCTGACTTTC.

This clonotype was detected ten times or more. One junction end does not reproduce the germline sequence, and a read error may be involved. The chain couples TRBV12-3 or TRBV12-4 to TRBJ1-5; D uncertain. This CDR3 contains 14 residues. The CDR3 spells CASSIAYSNQPQHF. CDR3 in DNA: TGTGCCAGCAGTATAGCATATAGCAATCAGCCCCAGCATTTT.

A few counts support this clonotype. The CDR3 sequence is CASSPSRAGGPSEQYF. Here the CDR3 DNA reads TGTGCCAGCAGTCCCTCTCGGGCGGGAGGGCCTAGTGAGCAGTACTTC. The rearrangement uses TRBV6-2 or TRBV6-3 and TRBJ2-7; 9 nucleotides agree with TRBD2. The CDR3 consists of 16 residues. Per germline, CDR1 MNHEY and CDR2 SVGEGT. Losses at the gene ends were 5 bases for V and 7 bases for J; bases not matched to a gene: 15.

In this sample, this clonotype turned up many times. This chain uses TRBV6-1 with TRBJ2-5; the D is unclear. CDR3 length: 12 residues. V lost 0 bases and J 5 bases, leaving 4 bases between the germline ends. Germline V CDR1 and CDR2: MNHNS, SASEGT. The CDR3 region has the DNA TGTGCCAGCAGTGAAGCGGTGGAGACCCAGTACTTC. Translating it yields CASSEAVETQYF.

The rearrangement uses TRBV30 and TRBJ1-1, with D unresolved. Germline V lookup: CDR1 GTSNPN, CDR2 SVGIG (reference sequence). V was cut by 2 bases and J by 1 base, with 8 bases left in between. This CDR3 has 13 residues. This chain's CDR3 is CAWSISGNTEAFF. DNA of the CDR3: TGTGCCTGGAGTATATCGGGGAACACTGAAGCTTTCTTT.

The genes are TRBV6-2 or TRBV6-3 and TRBJ1-2, with a possible D match to TRBD1 (6 bases). Germline CDR1 is MNHEY and CDR2 is SVGEGT. Trimming stripped 5 bases from V and 3 bases from J, with 10 bases between. This CDR3 has 13 residues. In DNA, the CDR3 is TGTGCCAGCAGTCTGGACAGTCACTATGGCTACACCTTC. Protein: CASSLDSHYGYTF.

The V and J genes are TRBV7-2 and TRBJ2-1; a possible D gene is TRBD1 (6 bases). The CDR3 sequence is 15 residues long. V lost 3 bases and J lost 6, with 15 bases in between. Germline CDR1 reads SGHTA; CDR2 reads FQGNSA. CDR3 protein: CASSFGQTSVNEQFF. The CDR3, as DNA: TGTGCCAGCAGCTTCGGACAGACTTCCGTCAATGAGCAGTTCTTC.

This clonotype was detected ten times or more. The chain recombines TRBV20-1 with TRBJ2-7; D is unclear. Looked up from germline, CDR1 is DFQATT and CDR2 is SNEGSKA (reference sequence). The CDR3 consists of 12 residues. Trimming stripped 1 base from V and 2 bases from J, with 6 bases between. The CDR3 region has the DNA TGCAGTGCTAGAGGCGTGGCCTACGAGCAGTACTTC. Its protein product is CSARGVAYEQYF.

This clonotype was recorded at least ten times. The chain has TRBV28 and TRBJ1-5; 8 bases match TRBD1. Per germline, CDR1 MDHEN and CDR2 SYDVKM. The CDR3 covers 17 residues. The V segment lost 5 bases and the J segment 4 bases; nucleotides outside the gene matches: 13. CDR3 in amino acids: CASSPFSDRGGNQPQHF. The CDR3 DNA follows: TGTGCCAGCAGTCCATTCTCAGACAGGGGTGGGAATCAGCCCCAGCATTTT.

The chain employs TRBV7-9 and TRBJ1-1; no clear D. The CDR3 consists of 14 residues. Germline V lookup: CDR1 SEHNR, CDR2 FQNEAQ (reference sequence). Trimming took 4 bases from V and 7 from J, leaving 16 bases between them. The CDR3 region is CASSSDGLLIEAFF. Here the CDR3 DNA reads TGTGCCAGCAGCTCCGATGGTCTCCTCATTGAAGCTTTCTTT. Combining the CDR3 with reference TRBV7-9 and TRBJ1-1 gives the whole variable domain DTGVSQNPRHKITKRGQNVTFRCDPISEHNRLYWYRQTLGQGPEFLTYFQNEAQLEKSRLLSDRFSAERPKGSFSTLEIQRTEQGDSAMYLCASSSDGLLIEAFFGQGTRLTVV.

The table lists this clonotype with a few counts. The rearrangement links TRBV7-9 to TRBJ1-6, with 8 bases identical to TRBD1. Per germline, CDR1 SEHNR and CDR2 FQNEAQ (reference sequence). This CDR3 is built from 17 residues. Trimming removed 5 bases from V and 7 bases from J; junction bases left unmatched: 13. The CDR3 sequence is CASSPRGRDRINSPLHF. CDR3 in DNA: TGTGCCAGCAGCCCTAGGGGCCGGGACAGGATCAATTCACCCCTCCACTTT.